Shown below are 19 T cell receptor beta chains from a single sample sequenced in a study of monozygotic twins with inflammatory bowel disease. TCRdb re-called the 5' RACE reads, yielding one record per CDR3 amino acid sequence without DNA. This table lists about 160,000 distinct CDR3 sequences. The specimen sequenced was blood. These receptors all stem from a human donor with ulcerative colitis or Crohn's disease, or a healthy co-twin of an affected twin (not recorded which).

The chain recombines TRBV27 with TRBJ1-2. Germline lookup yields CDR1 MNHEY and CDR2 SMNVEV (reference sequence). The CDR3 is made up of 13 amino acids. Here the CDR3 reads CASSLSRGLGYTF.

The CDR3 protein is CASSNERGERADTQYF. V usage is TRBV21-1 and J usage is TRBJ2-3; TCRdb names TRBD1, which stays unverified in the absence of DNA. TRBV21-1 is classified as a pseudogene. The CDR3 length is 16 residues.

This rearrangement joins TRBV5-1 to TRBJ1-1; TCRdb designates TRBD1, a call that cannot be tested without DNA. Germline V CDR1 and CDR2: SGHRS, YFSETQ. The CDR3 has 12 residues. The CDR3 region is CASSIPGTEAFF.

The rearrangement joins TRBV29-1 to TRBJ1-1; TCRdb designates TRBD1, a call that cannot be tested without DNA. The CDR3 totals 13 residues. The germline V gene encodes CDR1 SQVTM and CDR2 ANQGSEA. CDR3 region: CSVPRQGRTEAFF.

The chain joins TRBV4-1 to TRBJ2-5; TCRdb names TRBD1, which stays unverified in the absence of DNA. CDR1 is MGHRA and CDR2 is YSYEKL in the germline V gene. This CDR3 contains 16 residues. CDR3 protein: CASSQDGQGGGETQYF.

The chain joins TRBV5-1 to TRBJ2-1; TCRdb returns TRBD2, unconfirmable since there is no DNA. The germline CDR1 and CDR2 sequences are SGHRS and YFSETQ. This CDR3 is 16 amino acids long. CDR3 residues: CASSLRPGGMGGEQFF.

V usage is TRBV6-5 and J usage is TRBJ1-6. Germline CDR1 and CDR2: MNHEY and SVGAGI. The CDR3 runs 14 residues. CDR3 in amino acids: CASSYSGRNSPLHF.

This rearrangement joins TRBV7-2 to TRBJ2-7; the TRBD2 assignment by TCRdb is unverifiable without DNA. The germline gives CDR1 SGHTA, CDR2 FQGNSA. This CDR3 comprises 16 residues. Here the CDR3 reads CASSLEGLAAVYEQYF.

The V call is TRBV27, the J call TRBJ1-6; TCRdb selects TRBD1, and the lack of DNA leaves this call unchecked. Looked up from germline, CDR1 is MNHEY and CDR2 is SMNVEV (reference sequence). The CDR3 extends over 13 amino acids. The CDR3 region is CASSFMGGSPLHF.

The J gene is TRBJ2-7, the V gene TRBV12-3 or TRBV12-4. The CDR3 extends over 14 amino acids. This chain's CDR3 is CASSLARPTYEQYF.

This sequence joins TRBV24-1 and TRBJ2-5; there is no DNA to check the TCRdb D call of TRBD2. In germline, CDR1 is KGHDR, CDR2 SFDVKD. This CDR3 has 13 residues. CDR3 residues: CATSDPGRETQYF.

CDR3 region: CASRPGQNTDTQYF. This rearrangement joins TRBV6-4 to TRBJ2-3; TCRdb's D gene call, TRBD1, goes unchecked for lack of DNA. CDR1 and CDR2 (germline): MRHNA, SNTAGT. The CDR3 is made up of 14 amino acids.

V is TRBV7-2 and J is TRBJ2-1; there is no DNA to check the TCRdb D call of TRBD1. In germline, CDR1 is SGHTA, CDR2 FQGNSA. The CDR3 has 12 residues. This CDR3 is CASSARGNEQFF.

This chain links TRBV28 with TRBJ1-1. The CDR3 spans 11 residues. In germline, CDR1 is MDHEN, CDR2 SYDVKM. The CDR3: CASSSRYQAFF.

This sequence joins TRBV10-3 and TRBJ2-7; TCRdb returns TRBD1, unconfirmable since there is no DNA. From germline, CDR1 is ENHRY and CDR2 SYGVKD. The CDR3 is 15 amino acids. The CDR3 region is CAISAGQGAVYEQYF.

This sequence joins TRBV7-3 and TRBJ2-2; checking the TCRdb D call of TRBD2 is not possible without DNA. The CDR3 has 18 amino acids. Germline V gene sequence: CDR1 SGHTA, CDR2 FQGTGA. CDR3 sequence: CASSLNPPSGRYTGELFF.

The V gene is TRBV14, the J gene TRBJ2-1; TCRdb indicates TRBD2, and absent DNA this call remains unverified. The V gene's germline CDR1 is SGHDN and CDR2 FVKESK. CDR3 length: 14 amino acids. The CDR3 loop is CASGRGMAVHEQFF.

V and J are TRBV7-6 and TRBJ1-6; TCRdb indicates TRBD1, and absent DNA this call remains unverified. The CDR3 length is 17 residues. Per germline, CDR1 SGHVS and CDR2 FNYEAQ. CDR3 sequence: CASSLVTGGIDNSPLHF.

The V gene is TRBV5-6, the J gene TRBJ1-1; absent DNA, TCRdb's TRBD1 call cannot be checked. Germline CDR1 reads SGHDT; CDR2 reads YYEEEE. This CDR3 comprises 15 residues. The CDR3 loop is CASSFPTGRNTEAFF.